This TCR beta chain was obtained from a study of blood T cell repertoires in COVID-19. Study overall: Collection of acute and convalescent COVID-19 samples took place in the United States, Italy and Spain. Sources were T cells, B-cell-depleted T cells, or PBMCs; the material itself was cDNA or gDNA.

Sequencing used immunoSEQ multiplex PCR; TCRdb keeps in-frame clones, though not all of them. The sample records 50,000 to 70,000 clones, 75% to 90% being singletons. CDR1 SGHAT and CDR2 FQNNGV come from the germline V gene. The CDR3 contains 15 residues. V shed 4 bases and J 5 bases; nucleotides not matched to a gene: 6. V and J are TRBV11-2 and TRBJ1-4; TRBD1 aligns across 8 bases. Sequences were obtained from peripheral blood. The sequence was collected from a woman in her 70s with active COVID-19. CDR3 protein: CASSSQGGRNEKLFF. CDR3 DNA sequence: TGTGCCAGCAGCTCACAGGGGGGTAGAAATGAAAAACTGTTTTTT.